The 9 T cell receptor beta chains below come from one sample, sequenced in a study of T cell responses to AZD1222 COVID-19 vaccine (dated by TCRdb to about 2021). Library creation used the immunoSEQ multiplex PCR assay. Held by TCRdb, this immuneACCESS table contains in-frame sequences only and omits some clones. Under half of the omission traces to an unresolved V gene where checked; the cause of the rest is unknown. The sample has over 150,000 clones on record, more than 90% of them singletons. The top ten clones comprise 1.6% of the sample. Interpreted using the paper, the time point label stands for: baseline before first vaccination. Here the sequenced sample was peripheral blood, taken on day 0 of AZD1222 vaccination. These receptors originate from an adult in good health.

The rearrangement uses TRBV12-3 or TRBV12-4 and TRBJ2-3, with D perhaps matching TRBD2 (6 bases). Trimming shortened V by 6 bases and J by 8 bases, and 12 bases separated the two germline ends. This CDR3 region has 12 residues. Here the CDR3 reads CASSQPRGTQYF. For the CDR3, the DNA is TGTGCCAGCAGCCAACCGCGGGGTACGCAGTATTTT.

This clone was counted once. The chain carries TRBV18 and TRBJ1-2; 8 bases agree with TRBD1. The germline V gene encodes CDR1 KGHSH and CDR2 LQKENI. This CDR3 has 17 residues. With V trimmed by 2 bases and J by 0 bases, 8 bases remained unmatched. The CDR3 nucleotides are TGTGCCAGCTCACCATCGGCCAGGGGGCCCACTAACTATGGCTACACCTTC. This encodes CASSPSARGPTNYGYTF.

The genes are TRBV18 and TRBJ1-1, with TRBD1 matching over 10 bases. V trimming: 3 bases; J trimming: 0 bases; junction bases outside the gene matches: 4. The CDR3 consists of 16 residues. Germline values: CDR1 KGHSH, CDR2 LQKENI. The CDR3: CASSPRGTGVNTEAFF. Written as DNA, the CDR3 is TGTGCCAGCTCACCTCGCGGGACAGGGGTGAACACTGAAGCTTTCTTT. Combining the CDR3 with reference TRBV18 and TRBJ1-1 gives the whole variable domain NAGVMQNPRHLVRRRGQEARLRCSPMKGHSHVYWYRQLPEEGLKFMVYLQKENIIDESGMPKERFSAEFPKEGPSILRIQQVVRGDSAAYFCASSPRGTGVNTEAFFGQGTRLTVV.

This rearrangement joins TRBV7-8 to TRBJ1-5; D perhaps matches TRBD1 (5 bases). Looked up from germline, CDR1 is SGHVS and CDR2 is FQNEAQ. V was trimmed by 9 bases and J by 2 bases, leaving 11 bases between them. This CDR3 has 13 residues. The CDR3 DNA reads TGTGCCAGTGGGGCTGGGCGCAATCAGCCCCAGCATTTT. It yields the protein CASGAGRNQPQHF.

The CDR3 DNA reads TGTGCCAGCTCACCACCCGGAGCGAGCAATCAGCCCCAGCATTTT. It specifies CASSPPGASNQPQHF. The genes are TRBV18 and TRBJ1-5; D remains unclear. V lost 0 bases and J 1 base, leaving 7 bases between the germline ends. Germline V gene sequence: CDR1 KGHSH, CDR2 LQKENI. The CDR3 runs to 15 residues.

This rearrangement joins TRBV6-6 to TRBJ1-5; D is unclear. Germline CDR1 is MNHNY and CDR2 is SVGAGI (reference sequence). V gave up 6 bases and J gave up 6 bases, with 15 bases separating them. CDR3 size: 14 residues. The CDR3 DNA follows: TGTGCCAGCAGGCCCTCGGTAGTCGGTCAGCCCCAGCATTTT. This encodes CASRPSVVGQPQHF.

In its sample, this clone was seen once. V and J are TRBV5-1 and TRBJ2-5; 7 bases agree with TRBD2. V gave up 1 base and J gave up 4 bases; unmatched junction bases: 4. The CDR3 sequence is 14 residues long. Germline V gene lookup returns CDR1 SGHRS and CDR2 YFSETQ. The CDR3: CASSLYGEGETQYF. In DNA form, the CDR3 reads TGCGCCAGCAGCTTGTACGGGGAGGGAGAGACCCAGTACTTC.

The V gene is TRBV10-2, the J gene TRBJ2-1, with D uncertain. The CDR3 extends over 14 amino acids. Germline V gene sequence: CDR1 WSHSY, CDR2 SAAADI. V was trimmed by 3 bases and J by 4 bases, leaving 10 bases between them. CDR3 loop: CASSESSRYNEQFF. The CDR3 DNA reads as TGCGCCAGCAGTGAAAGCTCCCGGTACAATGAGCAGTTCTTC.

This chain links TRBV2 with TRBJ1-5; 7 nucleotides line up with TRBD1. Trimming at V came to 3 bases and at J to 9 bases, leaving 14 bases not matched to a gene. Germline CDR1 SNHLY, CDR2 FYNNEI. CDR3 length: 16 residues. The CDR3 nucleotides are TGTGCCAGCAGTGATCCCTACCGGACAGGCACGGGGCCCCAGCATTTT. Protein sequence: CASSDPYRTGTGPQHF.